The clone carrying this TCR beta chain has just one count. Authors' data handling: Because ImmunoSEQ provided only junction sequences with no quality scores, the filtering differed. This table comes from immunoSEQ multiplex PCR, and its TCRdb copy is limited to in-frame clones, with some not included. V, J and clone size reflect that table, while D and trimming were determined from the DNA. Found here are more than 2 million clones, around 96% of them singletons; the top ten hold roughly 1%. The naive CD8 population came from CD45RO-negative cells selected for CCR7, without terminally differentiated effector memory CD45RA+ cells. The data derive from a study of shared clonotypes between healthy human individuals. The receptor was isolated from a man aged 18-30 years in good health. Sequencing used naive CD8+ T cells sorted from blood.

CDR3 in DNA: TGTGCCAGCAGCGCTTCCTGGGTACTAGCGGGGCCCTACTCCTACAATGAGCAGTTCTTC. This sequence encodes CASSASWVLAGPYSYNEQFF. The chain uses TRBV9 and TRBJ2-1; 10 nucleotides align to TRBD2. V was clipped by 3 bases and J by 0 bases; unmatched bases: 15. The germline gives CDR1 SGDLS, CDR2 YYNGEE. The CDR3 consists of 20 residues. Full variable domain (rest looked up from reference TRBV9 and TRBJ2-1): DSGVTQTPKHLITATGQRVTLRCSPRSGDLSVYWYQQSLDQGLQFLIQYYNGEERAKGNILERFSAQQFPDLHSELNLSSLELGDSALYFCASSASWVLAGPYSYNEQFFGPGTRLTVL.